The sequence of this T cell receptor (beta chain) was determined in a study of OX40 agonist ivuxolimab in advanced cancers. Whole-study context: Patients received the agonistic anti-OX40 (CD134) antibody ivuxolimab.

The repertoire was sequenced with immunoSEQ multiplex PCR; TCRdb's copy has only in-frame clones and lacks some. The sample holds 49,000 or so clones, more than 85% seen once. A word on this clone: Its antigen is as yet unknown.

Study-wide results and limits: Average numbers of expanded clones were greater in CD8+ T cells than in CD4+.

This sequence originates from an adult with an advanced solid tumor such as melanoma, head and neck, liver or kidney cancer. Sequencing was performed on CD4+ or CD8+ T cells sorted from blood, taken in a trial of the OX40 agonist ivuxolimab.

CDR3 sequence (DNA): TGTGCCAGCAAGGTACAGTGGAACACTGAAGCTTTCTTT. This translates into CASKVQWNTEAFF. The chain joins TRBV6-5 to TRBJ1-1; no reliable D call. Trimming pared 7 bases from V and 1 base from J, leaving 10 bases between. Per the germline V gene, CDR1 is MNHEY and CDR2 is SVGAGI. This CDR3 is 13 amino acids long.